The 29 T cell receptor beta chains listed next were all sequenced from one sample in a study of CD8 T cells in Susac syndrome. cDNA came from around 0.5 to 1 ug RNA primed by random hexamers. TCRdb re-called the immunoSEQ multiplex PCR reads through MiXCR, storing one row per CDR3 protein. The sample shows a few hundred thousand distinct CDR3 sequences, about 94% of them seen only once. The sequenced material came from CD4+ T cells from PBMCs. The receptors shown here come from a human donor with Susac syndrome.

The chain uses TRBV2 and TRBJ2-1; the match to TRBD1 covers 8 bases. From germline, CDR1 is SNHLY and CDR2 FYNNEI. The CDR3 runs 14 residues. The CDR3 coding sequence is TGTGCATCAGCAACCAGGGGGCGAGAGAATGAGCAGTTCTTC. Its protein product is CASATRGRENEQFF.

The rearrangement joins TRBV4-2 to TRBJ1-1, with a possible D match to TRBD1 (6 bases). Germline V gives CDR1 LGHNA, CDR2 YNFKEQ. The CDR3 is made up of 15 amino acids. The germline V and J ends were trimmed by 0 bases and 4 bases, with 12 bases remaining between them. The CDR3 DNA follows: TGTGCCAGCAGCCAAGAGGGGGCAGCCCTCACTGAAGCTTTCTTT. Its protein is CASSQEGAALTEAFF.

This clonotype was observed once. This sequence joins TRBV24-1 and TRBJ2-3, with TRBD1 as a possible D gene (6 bases). V was trimmed by 9 bases and J by 0 bases, leaving 15 bases between them. Germline V lookup: CDR1 KGHDR, CDR2 SFDVKD. This CDR3 region has 15 residues. CDR3 DNA: TGTGCCACCGACGTGACAGGACCAAGCACAGATACGCAGTATTTT. Translating gives CATDVTGPSTDTQYF.

This clonotype has a single count. The rearrangement joins TRBV6-6 to TRBJ1-1; unclear D gene. The V end was cut by 4 bases, the J end by 7 bases, with 22 bases between. CDR1 and CDR2 from the germline V gene are MNHNY and SVGAGI (reference sequence). This CDR3 comprises 16 residues. The CDR3 nucleotides read TGTGCCAGCAGTTTTGAGCAGCCGACACTCGAAAATGAAGCTTTCTTT. As protein: CASSFEQPTLENEAFF.

The chain uses TRBV11-2 and TRBJ2-7, with 10 nucleotides matching TRBD1. CDR1 SGHAT and CDR2 FQNNGV come from the germline V gene. The CDR3 covers 15 residues. J gave up 5 bases and V 1 base, and 5 bases lay outside the gene matches. The CDR3 loop is CASSLAGDRGHEQYF. As DNA, the CDR3 is TGTGCCAGCAGCTTAGCCGGGGACAGGGGACACGAGCAGTACTTC.

This sequence joins TRBV7-2 and TRBJ1-2; 12 nucleotides align to TRBD1. There are 16 residues in the CDR3. The germline CDR1 and CDR2 sequences are SGHTA and FQGNSA. Trimming at V came to 6 bases and at J to 4 bases, leaving 9 bases not matched to a gene. CDR3 nucleotides: TGTGCCAGCAGGCGATCCGGGACAGGGGGCTCCTATGGCTACACCTTC. Translated: CASRRSGTGGSYGYTF. The full variable domain, completed using reference TRBV7-2 and TRBJ1-2, is GAGVSQSPSNKVTEKGKDVELRCDPISGHTALYWYRQSLGQGLEFLIYFQGNSAPDKSGLPSDRFSAERTGGSVSTLTIQRTQQEDSAVYLCASRRSGTGGSYGYTFGSGTRLTVV.

In this sample, this clonotype turned up a few times. The V and J genes are TRBV5-4 and TRBJ2-7; D not certain. This CDR3 is built from 11 residues. Trimming took off 3 bases at V and 2 bases at J, with 3 bases between the two ends. In germline, CDR1 is SGHNT, CDR2 YYREEE (reference sequence). The CDR3 region is CASSSTYEQYF. CDR3 nucleotide sequence: TGTGCCAGCAGCTCCACCTACGAGCAGTACTTC. Supplemented by reference TRBV5-4 and TRBJ2-7, the full variable domain reads ETGVTQSPTHLIKTRGQQVTLRCSSQSGHNTVSWYQQALGQGPQFIFQYYREEENGRGNFPPRFSGLQFPNYSSELNVNALELDDSALYLCASSSTYEQYFGPGTRLTVT.

The CDR3 loop is CSAERGGRSYNSPLHF. In DNA form, the CDR3 reads TGCAGTGCGGAGCGGGGAGGAAGGTCCTATAATTCACCCCTCCACTTT. The chain uses TRBV20-1 and TRBJ1-6; D uncertain. The germline V gene encodes CDR1 DFQATT and CDR2 SNEGSKA (reference sequence). V lost 6 bases and J lost 1, with 16 bases in between. The CDR3 is 16 residues long.

The V and J genes are TRBV7-9 and TRBJ2-1; maybe TRBD1 (6 bases). The CDR3 covers 12 residues. The ends were cut back, 5 bases at V and 8 bases at J, with 10 bases in the middle. Germline CDR1 and CDR2: SEHNR and FQNEAQ (reference sequence). This chain's CDR3 is CASSMGADEQFF. In DNA form, the CDR3 reads TGTGCCAGCAGCATGGGGGCCGATGAGCAGTTCTTC.

The chain carries TRBV4-3 and TRBJ1-1, with TRBD1 matching over 7 bases. The CDR3 loop spans 15 amino acids. Per the germline V gene, CDR1 is LGHNA and CDR2 is YSLEER. With 4 bases clipped from V and 1 base from J, the junction kept 6 bases outside the gene matches. DNA of the CDR3: TGCGCCAGCAGCCCCCAGACAGGGTGGAACACTGAAGCTTTCTTT. Protein: CASSPQTGWNTEAFF.

This chain connects TRBV20-1 to TRBJ2-7; D gene unclear. The germline CDR1 and CDR2 sequences are DFQATT and SNEGSKA (reference sequence). This CDR3 is built from 13 residues. The CDR3, as DNA: TGCAGGGCCTGTTGCGGTGCCTCCTACGAGCAGTACTTC. It codes for CRACCGASYEQYF.

The V and J genes are TRBV12-3 or TRBV12-4 and TRBJ1-5, with 11 bases lining up with TRBD1. Germline trimming cut 6 bases from V and 0 bases from J; bases unmatched to any gene: 7. The CDR3 totals 17 residues. The CDR3 reads CASSPGQGAPSNQPQHF. The CDR3 nucleotides read TGTGCCAGCAGCCCTGGACAGGGGGCTCCTAGCAATCAGCCCCAGCATTTT.

The V gene is TRBV4-3, the J gene TRBJ2-5, with D tentatively TRBD1 (6 bases). CDR1 LGHNA and CDR2 YSLEER come from the germline V gene. This CDR3 spans 14 amino acids. V lost 4 bases and J 5 bases, leaving 14 bases between the germline ends. CDR3 DNA: TGCGCCAGCAGCCCACAGGGAAAGCGGGAGACCCAGTACTTC. As protein: CASSPQGKRETQYF.

This rearrangement joins TRBV12-3 or TRBV12-4 to TRBJ2-7, with TRBD1 matching over 9 bases. The CDR3 contains 16 residues. The J segment lost 6 bases and the V segment lost 6 bases, leaving 15 bases of the junction unmatched. The CDR3 loop reads CASSRDRVRTKGEQYF. Written as DNA, the CDR3 is TGTGCCAGCAGCCGGGACAGGGTGAGAACAAAAGGCGAGCAGTACTTC.

This chain uses TRBV6-5 with TRBJ1-4; D call uncertain. Germline V lookup: CDR1 MNHEY, CDR2 SVGAGI. CDR3 length: 12 amino acids. Trimming removed 8 bases at V and 8 bases at J, with 12 bases between. CDR3 sequence (DNA): TGTGCCAGCGGGAGTATGGGAGAAAAACTGTTTTTT. It encodes CASGSMGEKLFF.

The V gene is TRBV12-3 or TRBV12-4, the J gene TRBJ1-3, with 7 bases fitting TRBD1. The V gene end was trimmed by 6 bases and the J gene end by 4 bases; junction bases not matched to a gene: 6. CDR3 length: 14 residues. The CDR3 nucleotides are TGTGCCAGCAGGCACACAGGGGCAGGAAACACCATATATTTT. Translation gives CASRHTGAGNTIYF.

This chain uses TRBV29-1 with TRBJ2-3; perhaps TRBD2 as D (5 bases). Trimming left V 4 bases short and J 2 bases short, with 13 bases between. CDR1 and CDR2 from the germline V gene are SQVTM and ANQGSEA. The CDR3 length is 14 residues. Written as DNA, the CDR3 is TGCAGCGTTGGAGAGGGCCGTGTCACAGATACGCAGTATTTT. This codes for CSVGEGRVTDTQYF.

The chain is built from TRBV24-1 and TRBJ2-5; TRBD1 aligns across 11 bases. Losses at the gene ends were 4 bases for V and 4 bases for J; bases not matched to a gene: 4. CDR3 size: 15 residues. Germline CDR1 and CDR2: KGHDR and SFDVKD. The CDR3 reads CATSDRTGGAETQYF. CDR3 DNA: TGTGCCACCAGTGACAGGACAGGGGGCGCAGAGACCCAGTACTTC.

The chain links TRBV11-2 to TRBJ2-5; 10 bases are a match to TRBD2. V was clipped by 7 bases and J by 2 bases; unmatched bases: 4. From germline, CDR1 is SGHAT and CDR2 FQNNGV. This CDR3 has 14 residues. The CDR3 nucleotides are TGTGCCAGCAATAGCGGGGGGCCTCAAGAGACCCAGTACTTC. The encoded protein is CASNSGGPQETQYF.

The chain uses TRBV30 and TRBJ1-5; D not certain. The CDR3 extends over 14 amino acids. The germline V and J ends were trimmed by 0 bases and 5 bases, with 11 bases remaining between them. Germline loops: CDR1 GTSNPN, CDR2 SVGIG (reference sequence). The CDR3 DNA sequence: TGTGCCTGGAGTGTACAGATAAAGGATCAGCCCCAGCATTTT. It codes for CAWSVQIKDQPQHF.

The chain carries TRBV5-1 and TRBJ1-2; 10 bases line up with TRBD1. Trimming cost V 3 bases and J 3 bases; bases outside gene matches: 8. The CDR3 extends over 16 amino acids. Germline V CDR1 and CDR2: SGHRS, YFSETQ. The chain's CDR3 is CASSWGTGAADYGYTF. CDR3 nucleotide sequence: TGCGCCAGCAGCTGGGGGACAGGGGCGGCGGACTATGGCTACACCTTC.

V gene TRBV24-1 combines with J gene TRBJ2-1; D is perhaps TRBD1 (5 bases). Germline CDR1 KGHDR, CDR2 SFDVKD. V was trimmed by 2 bases and J by 1 base, leaving 11 bases between them. This CDR3 is built from 16 residues. DNA of the CDR3: TGTGCCACCAGTGATTCACAGGCAATATCCTACAATGAGCAGTTCTTC. Residues: CATSDSQAISYNEQFF.

This clonotype was observed a single time. The chain recombines TRBV20-1 with TRBJ1-6; D is possibly TRBD1 (6 bases). The CDR3 consists of 14 residues. V lost 3 bases and J lost 8, with 14 bases in between. The germline V gene encodes CDR1 DFQATT and CDR2 SNEGSKA (reference sequence). Here the CDR3 reads CSARKDSPDSPLHF. CDR3 sequence (DNA): TGCAGTGCTAGGAAGGACAGCCCCGATTCACCCCTCCACTTT.

The chain recombines TRBV5-1 with TRBJ1-2; possibly TRBD1 for D (5 bases). This CDR3 comprises 14 residues. CDR1 is SGHRS, CDR2 YFSETQ, per germline. The germline V and J ends were trimmed by 2 bases and 4 bases, with 12 bases remaining between them. The CDR3 loop reads CASSFRDFGYGYTF. DNA of the CDR3: TGCGCCAGCAGCTTCAGGGATTTTGGCTATGGCTACACCTTC.

V gene TRBV28 combines with J gene TRBJ1-1, with 10 bases fitting TRBD1. The ends lost 6 bases at V and 4 bases at J; junction bases unmatched: 8. Germline V CDR1 and CDR2: MDHEN, SYDVKM. The CDR3 runs to 15 residues. In DNA, the CDR3 is TGTGCCAGCAGGACAGGGGGCGCGTCTGGCACTGAAGCTTTCTTT. Encoded protein: CASRTGGASGTEAFF.

The chain employs TRBV4-3 and TRBJ1-5; the D gene is possibly TRBD1 (6 bases). V lost 0 bases and J 5 bases, leaving 11 bases between the germline ends. The CDR3 is 15 amino acids. From germline, CDR1 is LGHNA and CDR2 YSLEER. CDR3 nucleotide sequence: TGCGCCAGCAGCCAAGACGGGACACCATATCAGCCCCAGCATTTT. Its translation: CASSQDGTPYQPQHF.

The chain recombines TRBV29-1 with TRBJ1-4; 11 bases align to TRBD1. The CDR3 extends over 16 amino acids. Trimming at V came to 0 bases and at J to 8 bases, leaving 8 bases not matched to a gene. CDR1 is SQVTM and CDR2 is ANQGSEA in the germline V gene. The DNA for the CDR3 is TGCAGCGTTGAAGATGGACAGGGGGCAAGGGGAGAAAAACTGTTTTTT. Translating it yields CSVEDGQGARGEKLFF.

The rearrangement joins TRBV20-1 to TRBJ2-1; weak D call: TRBD2 (5 bases). Per the germline V gene, CDR1 is DFQATT and CDR2 is SNEGSKA (reference sequence). With 0 bases removed from V and 10 bases from J, the gap between germline ends came to 19 bases. This CDR3 contains 15 residues. CDR3 DNA sequence: TGCAGTGCTAGAGATCAGGAGGCTGGGCGGAGGGAGCAGTTCTTC. It encodes CSARDQEAGRREQFF.

This CDR3 is CASSSLQINSPLHF. The CDR3 DNA reads TGTGCCAGCAGCTCCTTGCAGATTAATTCACCCCTCCACTTT. V and J are TRBV14 and TRBJ1-6; D not certain. The CDR3 loop spans 14 amino acids. In germline, CDR1 is SGHDN, CDR2 FVKESK. Trimming cost V 5 bases and J 6 bases, with 11 bases left between them. The whole variable domain, remainder taken from reference TRBV14 and TRBJ1-6, is EAGVTQFPSHSVIEKGQTVTLRCDPISGHDNLYWYRRVMGKEIKFLLHFVKESKQDESGMPNNRFLAERTGGTYSTLKVQPAELEDSGVYFCASSSLQINSPLHFGNGTRLTVT.